The T cell receptor beta chain under discussion was sequenced for a study of vaccination and CD4 T cells after COVID-19. Overall study context: Participants received two doses of either BNT162b2 or mRNA-1273 vaccine. General study points: A median about 90% of convalescent patients' SARS-CoV-2-reactive clones emerged only after vaccination.

Oncomine TCR Beta short-read sequencing was applied to DNA from cultured CD4+ T cells. One entry per CDR3 protein results from TCRdb running MiXCR on the PCR reads. The repertoire holds around 10,000 distinct CDR3 sequences, with about 59% as singletons. This clonotype was found once. Its antigen remains unknown. Regarding treatment: approximately 9-day PBMC culture with coronavirus spike peptide pools or control peptides (ViraFEST assay). ViraFEST used peptide pools to expand antigen-specific T cells and subsequently sequenced their TCRs. Each well received two million PBMCs, cultured with roughly 9.9 IU/ml IL-2 and 10 ug/ml peptide pools. The CDR3 runs to 15 residues. V gave up 2 bases and J gave up 2 bases; unmatched junction bases: 4. Germline V lookup: CDR1 MRHNA, CDR2 SNTAGT.

V usage is TRBV6-4 and J usage is TRBJ2-3, with 7 bases fitting TRBD2. This TCR derives from a human donor who had recovered from COVID-19. Material for sequencing was CD4+ T cells from blood, cultured in vitro. The CDR3 spells CASSDGLADTDTQYF. CDR3 coding DNA: TGTGCCAGCAGTGACGGCCTAGCGGACACAGATACGCAGTATTTT.